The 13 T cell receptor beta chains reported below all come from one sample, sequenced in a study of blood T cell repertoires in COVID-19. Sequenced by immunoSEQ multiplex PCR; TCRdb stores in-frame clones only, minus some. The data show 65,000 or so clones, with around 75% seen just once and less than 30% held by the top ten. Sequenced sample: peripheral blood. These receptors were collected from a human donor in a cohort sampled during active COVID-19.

The CDR3 bases are TGTGCCTGGAGTCTCTACGGACAGAGGAACACTGAAGCTTTCTTT. Amino acids: CAWSLYGQRNTEAFF. The rearrangement links TRBV30 to TRBJ1-1; D is perhaps TRBD1 (6 bases). The V end was cut by 2 bases, the J end by 1 base, with 14 bases between. The CDR3 is 15 amino acids. The germline V gene has CDR1 GTSNPN and CDR2 SVGIG (reference sequence).

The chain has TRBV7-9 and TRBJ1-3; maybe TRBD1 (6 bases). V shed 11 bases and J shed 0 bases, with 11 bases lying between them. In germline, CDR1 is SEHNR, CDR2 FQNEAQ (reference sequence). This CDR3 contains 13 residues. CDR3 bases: TGTGCCGGCGGACAGCTCTCTGGAAACACCATATATTTT. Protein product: CAGGQLSGNTIYF.

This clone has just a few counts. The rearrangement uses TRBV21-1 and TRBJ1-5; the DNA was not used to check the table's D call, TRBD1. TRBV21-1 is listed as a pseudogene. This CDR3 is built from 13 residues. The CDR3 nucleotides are TGTGCCAGCAGCAAAGAGGGCCAGGGGCCCCAGCATTTT. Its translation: CASSKEGQGPQHF.

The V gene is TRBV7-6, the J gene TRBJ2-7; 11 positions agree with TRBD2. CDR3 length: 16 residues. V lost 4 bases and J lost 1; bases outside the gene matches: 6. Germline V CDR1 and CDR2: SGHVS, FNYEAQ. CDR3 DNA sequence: TGTGCCAGCAGCTCTCAGACTAGCGGGATATCCTACGAGCAGTACTTC. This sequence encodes CASSSQTSGISYEQYF.

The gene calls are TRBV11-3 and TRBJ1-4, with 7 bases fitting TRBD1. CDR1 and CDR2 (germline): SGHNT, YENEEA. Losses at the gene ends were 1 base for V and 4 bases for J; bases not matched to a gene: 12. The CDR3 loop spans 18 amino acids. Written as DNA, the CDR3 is TGTGCCAGCAGCTTAGGGGATACGGGACAGACGTTTAATGAAAAACTGTTTTTT. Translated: CASSLGDTGQTFNEKLFF.

CDR3 residues: CAWAIGSGSTDTQYF. The CDR3 coding sequence is TGTGCCTGGGCAATTGGTAGCGGGAGCACAGATACGCAGTATTTT. The rearrangement joins TRBV30 to TRBJ2-3, with 7 bases identical to TRBD2. V lost 5 bases and J lost 0; bases outside the gene matches: 8. The CDR3 spans 15 residues. Germline assignment: CDR1 GTSNPN and CDR2 SVGIG (reference sequence).

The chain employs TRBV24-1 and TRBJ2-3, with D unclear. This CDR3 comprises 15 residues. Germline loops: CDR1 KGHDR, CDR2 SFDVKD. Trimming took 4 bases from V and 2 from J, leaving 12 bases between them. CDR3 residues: CATSDRHEITDTQYF. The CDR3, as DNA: TGTGCCACCAGTGACAGACACGAGATCACAGATACGCAGTATTTT.

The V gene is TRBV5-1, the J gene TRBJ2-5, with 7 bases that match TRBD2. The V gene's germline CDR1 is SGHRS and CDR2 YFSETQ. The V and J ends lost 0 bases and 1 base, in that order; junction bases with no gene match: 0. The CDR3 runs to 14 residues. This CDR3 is CASSLGGGQETQYF. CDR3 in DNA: TGCGCCAGCAGCTTGGGCGGGGGCCAAGAGACCCAGTACTTC.

This chain's CDR3 is CASSFGNGYTF. CDR3 bases: TGTGCCAGCAGCTTCGGGAATGGCTACACCTTC. V gene TRBV13 combines with J gene TRBJ1-2; D unresolved. Germline assignment: CDR1 PRHDT and CDR2 FYEKMQ (reference sequence). Trimming left V 3 bases short and J 6 bases short, with 5 bases between. The CDR3 is 11 amino acids. The whole variable domain, filled in from reference TRBV13 and TRBJ1-2, reads AAGVIQSPRHLIKEKRETATLKCYPIPRHDTVYWYQQGPGQDPQFLISFYEKMQSDKGSIPDRFSAQQFSDYHSELNMSSLELGDSALYFCASSFGNGYTFGSGTRLTVV.

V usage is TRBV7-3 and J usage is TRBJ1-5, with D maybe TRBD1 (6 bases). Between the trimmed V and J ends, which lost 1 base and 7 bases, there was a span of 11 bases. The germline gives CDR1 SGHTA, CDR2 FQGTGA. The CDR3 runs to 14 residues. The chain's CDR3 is CASSLKGGDQPQHF. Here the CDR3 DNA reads TGTGCCAGCAGCTTAAAAGGGGGGGACCAGCCCCAGCATTTT. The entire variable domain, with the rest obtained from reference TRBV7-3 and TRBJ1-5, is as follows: GAGVSQTPSNKVTEKGKYVELRCDPISGHTALYWYRQSLGQGPEFLIYFQGTGAADDSGLPNDRFFAVRPEGSVSTLKIQRTERGDSAVYLCASSLKGGDQPQHFGDGTRLSIL.

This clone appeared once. The CDR3 sequence is CARSLRGRRGGTGELFF. CDR3 nucleotides: TGTGCCAGAAGCTTGAGGGGGCGGCGGGGCGGAACCGGGGAGCTGTTTTTT. The chain has TRBV5-3 and TRBJ2-2, with D possibly matching TRBD1 (7 bases). TRBV5-3 is marked as an open reading frame, function uncertain. The CDR3 consists of 17 residues. Trimming took 1 base from V and 5 from J, leaving 18 bases between them.

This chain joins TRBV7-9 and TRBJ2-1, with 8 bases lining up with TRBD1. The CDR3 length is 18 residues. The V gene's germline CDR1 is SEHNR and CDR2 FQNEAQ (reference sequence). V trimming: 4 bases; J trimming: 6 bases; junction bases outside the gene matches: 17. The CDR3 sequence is CASSWIRTGTGSGNEQFF. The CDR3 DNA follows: TGTGCCAGCAGCTGGATCCGAACCGGGACAGGTAGTGGCAATGAGCAGTTCTTC.

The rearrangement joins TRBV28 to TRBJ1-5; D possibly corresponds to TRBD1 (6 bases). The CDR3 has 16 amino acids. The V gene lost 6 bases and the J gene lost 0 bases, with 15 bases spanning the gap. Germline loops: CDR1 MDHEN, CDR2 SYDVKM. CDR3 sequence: CASSPGGRDSNQPQHF. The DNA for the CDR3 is TGTGCCAGCAGCCCGGGGGGCAGGGATAGCAATCAGCCCCAGCATTTT.